This T cell receptor (beta chain) emerged from a study of cytomegalovirus exposure and HLA in healthy donors. Study-wide results and limits: In an earlier analysis, about 87% or about 30%: the productive usage of most TCR beta V segments. Later on, a genetic analysis was performed. It linked a missense variant in DCLRE1C with V- and J-gene trimming of TCR beta. Listed as cytomegalovirus-associated were 164 TCR beta chains.

This clone has only one observation. Its target is unknown. V was pared by 5 bases and J by 8 bases, with 12 bases of the junction left unmatched. Germline-derived CDR1 and CDR2 are SGHTA and FQGNSA. There are 15 residues in the CDR3. The PCR made use of 60 Vbeta and 13 Jbeta primers. Using immunoSEQ multiplex PCR, the repertoire was profiled, and TCRdb retains in-frame clones only, with some absent. The table shows fewer than 110,000 clones, with roughly 77% occurring only once. V and J are TRBV7-2 and TRBJ1-3, with TRBD1 identical over 7 bases. The sequenced sample consisted of PBMCs. This TCR came from a woman aged 18-29 years in good health and CMV-seropositive. CDR3 protein: CASSARTGPGDTIYF. The CDR3 coding sequence is TGTGCCAGCAGCGCCAGGACAGGACCTGGGGACACCATATATTTT.